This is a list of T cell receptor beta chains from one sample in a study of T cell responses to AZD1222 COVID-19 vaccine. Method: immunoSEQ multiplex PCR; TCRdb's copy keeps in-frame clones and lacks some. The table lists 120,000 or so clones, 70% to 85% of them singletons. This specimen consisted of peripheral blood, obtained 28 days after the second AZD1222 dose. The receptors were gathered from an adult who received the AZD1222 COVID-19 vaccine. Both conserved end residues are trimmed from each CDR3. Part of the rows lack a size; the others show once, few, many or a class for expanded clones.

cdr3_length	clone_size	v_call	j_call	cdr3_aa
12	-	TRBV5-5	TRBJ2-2	ASSLYGATGELF
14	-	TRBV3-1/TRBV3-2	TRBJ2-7	ASSQDLRDRGGEQY
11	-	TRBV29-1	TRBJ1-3	SAQGASGNTIY
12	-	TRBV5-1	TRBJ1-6	ASSLQGENSPLH
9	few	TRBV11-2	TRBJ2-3	ASSQPDTQY
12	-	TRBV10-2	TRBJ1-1	ASNPSGEAGEAF
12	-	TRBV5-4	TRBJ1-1	ASPPPAGNTEAF
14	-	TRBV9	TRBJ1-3	ASSVSGKDSGNTIY
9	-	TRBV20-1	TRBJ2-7	SASETLEQY
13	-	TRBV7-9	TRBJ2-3	ASSLGGGYTDTQY
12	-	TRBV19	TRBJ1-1	ASSFGNSNTEAF
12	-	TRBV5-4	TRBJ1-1	ASSLRETNTEAF
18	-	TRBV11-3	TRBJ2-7	ASSLELAGGRSAKSYEQY
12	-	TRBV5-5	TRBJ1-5	ASSPFLGNQPQH
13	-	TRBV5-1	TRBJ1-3	ASSWDRSSGNTIY
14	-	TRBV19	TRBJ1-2	ASSGGTGSSYNGYT
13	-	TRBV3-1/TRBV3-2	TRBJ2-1	ASSPPGRIYNEQF
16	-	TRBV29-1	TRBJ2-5	SVLPGLAGRQLQETQY
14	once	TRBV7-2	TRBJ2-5	ASSLGLAGVQETQY
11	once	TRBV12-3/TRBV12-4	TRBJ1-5	ASSLSGFQPQH
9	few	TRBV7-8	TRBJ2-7	ASSPSKEQY
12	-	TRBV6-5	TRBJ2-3	ASSSRGGTDTQY
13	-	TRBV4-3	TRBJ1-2	ASSQVRQGLYGYT
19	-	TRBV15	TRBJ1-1	ATSRDKTLGGGHTVNTEAF
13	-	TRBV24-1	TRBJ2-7	ATSDNPPGLGEQY
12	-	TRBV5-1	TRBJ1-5	ASSLVGVGQPQH
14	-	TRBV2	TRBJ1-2	ASRKDASRPNYGYT
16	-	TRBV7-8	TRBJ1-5	ASSLVPISQGSNQPQH
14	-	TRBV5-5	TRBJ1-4	ASSLDPGQINEKLF
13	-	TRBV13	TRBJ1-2	ASTYDRTGSGGYT
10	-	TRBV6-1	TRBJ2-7	ASSEARGGQY
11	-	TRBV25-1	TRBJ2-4	ASSEELRGIQY
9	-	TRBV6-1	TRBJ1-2	ASSEEGRNT
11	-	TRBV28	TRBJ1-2	ASSFGGAGGYT
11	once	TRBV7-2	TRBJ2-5	ASSTRVGETQY
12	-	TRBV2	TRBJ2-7	ASSEGPATYEQY
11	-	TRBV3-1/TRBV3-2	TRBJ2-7	ASSQGGVGEQY
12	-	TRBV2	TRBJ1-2	ASLVSQGQGGYT
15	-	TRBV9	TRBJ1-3	ASSVGLQQGSGNTIY
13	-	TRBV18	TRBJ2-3	ASSPETGRTDTQY
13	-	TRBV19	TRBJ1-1	ASSIQGVMNTEAF
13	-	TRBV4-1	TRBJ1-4	ASSRREALEEKLF
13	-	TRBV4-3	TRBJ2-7	ASSQETSGVYEQY
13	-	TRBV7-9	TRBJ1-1	ASSSWTGMNTEAF
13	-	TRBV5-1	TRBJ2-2	ASSPGTSGAGELF
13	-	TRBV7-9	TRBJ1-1	ASSRDSSGATEAF
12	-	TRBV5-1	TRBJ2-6	ASSLTAGANVLT
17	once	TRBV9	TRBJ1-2	ASSVGPNIGQGSNYGYT
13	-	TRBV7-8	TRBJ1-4	ASSLVATLGEKLF
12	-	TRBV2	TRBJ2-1	ASSEARGHNEQF
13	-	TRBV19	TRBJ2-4	ASKGFRTEENIQY
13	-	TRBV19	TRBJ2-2	ASRTGSANTGELF
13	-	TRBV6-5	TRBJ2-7	ASSTRDSLLYEQY
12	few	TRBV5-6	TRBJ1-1	ASSLGPTNTEAF